Below, 6 T cell receptor beta chains from the same sample are listed, as sequenced in a study of blood T cell repertoires in COVID-19. Sequenced by immunoSEQ multiplex PCR; TCRdb stores in-frame clones only, minus some. The sample holds approximately 240,000 clones; about 83% are singletons and the top ten take over 1%. The specimen sequenced was peripheral blood. These receptors came from a woman under 40 with COVID-19, enrolled during active disease.

The chain recombines TRBV24-1 with TRBJ2-7; 8 bases are a match to TRBD1. The CDR3 covers 15 residues. J gave up 0 bases and V 4 bases, and 4 bases lay outside the gene matches. The V gene's germline CDR1 is KGHDR and CDR2 SFDVKD. The DNA of the CDR3 is TGTGCCACCAGTGACCCAACAGGGGGCTCCTACGAGCAGTACTTC. Its translation is CATSDPTGGSYEQYF.

The chain carries TRBV6-6 and TRBJ2-1; the D gene is possibly TRBD1 (5 bases). Germline V gives CDR1 MNHNY, CDR2 SVGAGI (reference sequence). With 6 bases removed from V and 3 bases from J, the gap between germline ends came to 30 bases. This CDR3 has 20 amino acids. CDR3 loop: CASSHPIDSRARNLYNEQFF. CDR3 bases: TGTGCCAGCAGCCATCCCATAGACAGCAGGGCCCGGAATCTCTACAATGAGCAGTTCTTC.

This clone has just a few counts. The chain has TRBV12-3 or TRBV12-4 and TRBJ2-5; perhaps TRBD2 as D (7 bases). The CDR3 covers 12 residues. V was pared by 2 bases and J by 14 bases, with 15 bases between. CDR3 sequence: CASSLIGGAKYF. The CDR3 bases are TGTGCCAGCAGTTTAATTGGGGGGGCCAAATACTTC.

This clone occurred once. The genes are TRBV5-1 and TRBJ1-2; maybe TRBD1 (6 bases). Germline V lookup: CDR1 SGHRS, CDR2 YFSETQ. This CDR3 is built from 13 residues. Trimming left V 4 bases short and J 4 bases short, with 11 bases between. The CDR3 coding sequence is TGCGCCAGCAGCGCTGGACAGTCCTATGGCTACACCTTC. Residues: CASSAGQSYGYTF. The full variable domain, rest sourced from reference TRBV5-1 and TRBJ1-2, is KAGVTQTPRYLIKTRGQQVTLSCSPISGHRSVSWYQQTPGQGLQFLFEYFSETQRNKGNFPGRFSGRQFSNSRSEMNVSTLELGDSALYLCASSAGQSYGYTFGSGTRLTVV.

This clone was counted a single time. This CDR3 reads CASSQGLARETQYF. Here the CDR3 DNA reads TGTGCCAGCAGCCAAGGACTAGCCCGAGAGACCCAGTACTTC. The chain links TRBV14 to TRBJ2-5; TRBD2 aligns across 7 bases. CDR1 and CDR2 from the germline V gene are SGHDN and FVKESK. V was clipped by 1 base and J by 4 bases; unmatched bases: 3. The CDR3 spans 14 residues. The variable domain in full, with the rest retrieved from reference TRBV14 and TRBJ2-5, is EAGVTQFPSHSVIEKGQTVTLRCDPISGHDNLYWYRRVMGKEIKFLLHFVKESKQDESGMPNNRFLAERTGGTYSTLKVQPAELEDSGVYFCASSQGLARETQYFGPGTRLLVL.

The chain uses TRBV10-3 and TRBJ2-3; TRBD2 matches 11 bases. This CDR3 is 15 amino acids long. The trim removed 6 bases at V and 2 bases at J, leaving 4 bases unmatched. Germline CDR1 and CDR2: ENHRY and SYGVKD. The CDR3 nucleotides read TGTGCCATCAGGACTAGCGGGGCAAACACAGATACGCAGTATTTT. Protein sequence: CAIRTSGANTDTQYF.